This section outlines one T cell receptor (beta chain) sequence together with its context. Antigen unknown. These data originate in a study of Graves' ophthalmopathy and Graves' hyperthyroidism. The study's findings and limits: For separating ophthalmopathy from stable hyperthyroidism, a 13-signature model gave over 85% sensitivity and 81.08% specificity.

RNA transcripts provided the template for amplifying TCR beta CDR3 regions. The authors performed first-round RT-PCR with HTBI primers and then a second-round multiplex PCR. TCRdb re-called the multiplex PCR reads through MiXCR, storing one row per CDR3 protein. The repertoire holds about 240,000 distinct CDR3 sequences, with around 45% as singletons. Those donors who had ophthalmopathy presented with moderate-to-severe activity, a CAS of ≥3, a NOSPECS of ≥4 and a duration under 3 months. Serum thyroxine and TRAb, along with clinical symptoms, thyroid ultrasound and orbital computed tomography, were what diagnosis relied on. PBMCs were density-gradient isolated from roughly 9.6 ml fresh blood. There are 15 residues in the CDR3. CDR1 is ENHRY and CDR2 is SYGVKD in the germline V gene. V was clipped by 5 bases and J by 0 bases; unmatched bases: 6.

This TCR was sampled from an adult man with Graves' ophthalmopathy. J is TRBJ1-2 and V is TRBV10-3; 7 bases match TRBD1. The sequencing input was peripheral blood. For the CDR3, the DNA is TGTGCCATCAGTCCCCGGGACAGTTCTAACTATGGCTACACCTTC. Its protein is CAISPRDSSNYGYTF.